This TCR beta chain was documented in a study of shared clonotypes between healthy human individuals. On this clone itself: Its antigen is not known.

Germline CDR1 is SGHTA and CDR2 is FQGNSA. CDR3 length: 15 amino acids. V lost 5 bases and J lost 8, with 19 bases in between. The study, taken as a whole, reports: Only a few donors were included, so the genetic and exposure-history diversity represented was limited.

An even split of each subset's genomic DNA across several immunoSEQ plates was performed. Method: immunoSEQ multiplex PCR; TCRdb's copy keeps in-frame clones and lacks some. The table includes roughly 510,000 clones, about 79% detected once. Everyone who donated was a Caucasian adult who lived in Nashville, Tennessee. The clonotype originates from a woman in her forties in good health. Some clones in this sample may be carry-over from other donors' samples. This rearrangement joins TRBV7-2 to TRBJ2-4; possibly TRBD1 or TRBD2 for D (5 bases each). The sequenced sample consisted of PBMCs. The CDR3 DNA reads TGTGCCAGCAGCGCCCGAGGGGCTCTCTTGGACATTCAGTACTTC. It yields the protein CASSARGALLDIQYF.